These 28 T cell receptor beta chains share one sample of origin, sequenced in a study of OX40 agonist ivuxolimab in advanced cancers. Assay used: immunoSEQ multiplex PCR; TCRdb lists only in-frame clones, some missing. The repertoire consists of some 38,000 clones, with roughly 90% occurring once and the leading ten covering roughly 0.51%. The material was CD4+ or CD8+ T cells sorted from blood, obtained in a trial of the OX40 agonist ivuxolimab. The source of these receptors is an adult with an advanced solid tumor such as melanoma, head and neck, liver or kidney cancer.

The chain carries TRBV7-2 and TRBJ2-7, with 8 nucleotides matching TRBD2. The CDR3 consists of 16 residues. The germline CDR1 and CDR2 sequences are SGHTA and FQGNSA. V trimming: 5 bases; J trimming: 0 bases; junction bases outside the gene matches: 9. This chain's CDR3 is CASSRRGGGSSYEQYF. In DNA, the CDR3 is TGTGCCAGCAGCCGACGGGGGGGCGGCAGCTCCTACGAGCAGTACTTC.

The V call is TRBV13, the J call TRBJ1-3; no firm D call. Per germline, CDR1 PRHDT and CDR2 FYEKMQ (reference sequence). The CDR3 spans 16 residues. Trimming stripped 8 bases from V and 0 bases from J, with 17 bases between. In DNA, the CDR3 is TGTGCCAGCGCCCATGATCTTAGACTCTCTGGAAACACCATATATTTT. It translates to CASAHDLRLSGNTIYF.

This clone was recorded only once. The chain couples TRBV5-4 to TRBJ1-2, with 9 bases that match TRBD1. V lost 0 bases, J lost 2 bases, and 5 bases stayed unmatched. The CDR3 loop spans 16 amino acids. Germline values: CDR1 SGHNT, CDR2 YYREEE (reference sequence). CDR3 loop: CASSLGGQGRNYGYTF. CDR3 DNA: TGTGCCAGCAGCTTGGGCGGACAGGGGAGGAACTATGGCTACACCTTC.

This chain uses TRBV5-1 with TRBJ2-3; 7 nucleotides align to TRBD1. The germline CDR1 and CDR2 sequences are SGHRS and YFSETQ. This CDR3 spans 15 amino acids. V shed 1 base, J shed 2 bases, and the junction held 4 bases outside the gene matches. DNA of the CDR3: TGCGCCAGCAGCTTGACGGGACAGTTCACAGATACGCAGTATTTT. Amino acid sequence: CASSLTGQFTDTQYF. Complete variable domain (other parts from reference TRBV5-1 and TRBJ2-3): KAGVTQTPRYLIKTRGQQVTLSCSPISGHRSVSWYQQTPGQGLQFLFEYFSETQRNKGNFPGRFSGRQFSNSRSEMNVSTLELGDSALYLCASSLTGQFTDTQYFGPGTRLTVL.

The V gene is TRBV6-6, the J gene TRBJ1-2, with D possibly being TRBD1 (5 bases). Germline V gives CDR1 MNHNY, CDR2 SVGAGI (reference sequence). The CDR3 consists of 16 residues. V shed 10 bases and J shed 5 bases, with 26 bases lying between them. This CDR3 reads CATYPGSQGLTYGYTF. The CDR3 DNA is TGTGCCACCTACCCCGGCTCCCAGGGACTGACTTATGGCTACACCTTC.

The CDR3 sequence is CASSPGSGVQETQYF. CDR3 sequence (DNA): TGTGCCAGCTCACCCGGGTCCGGGGTCCAAGAGACCCAGTACTTC. The J gene is TRBJ2-5, the V gene TRBV18; a possible D gene is TRBD2 (5 bases). The CDR3 sequence is 15 residues long. V dropped 3 bases and J dropped 1 base, with 12 bases sitting between them. CDR1 is KGHSH and CDR2 is LQKENI in the germline V gene.

The chain recombines TRBV5-1 with TRBJ2-5, with a weak D call TRBD2 (7 bases). The end of the DNA is better explained by TRBJ2-7, so the J call may be wrong. CDR1 SGHRS and CDR2 YFSETQ come from the germline V gene. The CDR3 spans 14 residues. The CDR3 protein is CASSPGAGEAEQYF. CDR3 nucleotides: TGCGCCAGCAGCCCGGGGGCGGGGGAAGCCGAGCAGTACTTC.

This clone has just a few counts. This chain joins TRBV5-1 and TRBJ1-4; perhaps TRBD1 as D (6 bases). This CDR3 comprises 15 residues. The germline V and J ends were trimmed by 4 bases and 8 bases, with 18 bases remaining between them. Germline CDR1 SGHRS, CDR2 YFSETQ. The CDR3 loop reads CASSDIQGGKEKLFF. The CDR3 nucleotides read TGCGCCAGCAGCGACATACAGGGAGGGAAAGAAAAACTGTTTTTT.

The chain joins TRBV6-5 to TRBJ2-5, with a tentative D call TRBD2 (6 bases). V shed 1 base and J shed 5 bases, with 14 bases lying between them. CDR3 length: 15 amino acids. The germline V gene has CDR1 MNHEY and CDR2 SVGAGI. CDR3 amino acids: CASSYLAGGSETQYF. CDR3 sequence (DNA): TGTGCCAGCAGTTACTTGGCTGGGGGGTCGGAGACCCAGTACTTC.

The chain is built from TRBV5-1 and TRBJ2-1; TRBD1 matches at 7 bases. The V gene's germline CDR1 is SGHRS and CDR2 YFSETQ. This CDR3 has 14 amino acids. The V and J ends lost 0 bases and 8 bases, in that order; junction bases with no gene match: 5. Here the CDR3 reads CASSLGQGFDEQFF. As DNA, the CDR3 is TGCGCCAGCAGCTTGGGACAGGGTTTCGATGAGCAGTTCTTC.

As regards this clone: This same CDR3 is encoded by further DNA sequences in the sample. The chain combines TRBV5-4 with TRBJ1-1; no clear D. Trimming cost V 0 bases and J 1 base, with 4 bases left between them. This CDR3 contains 13 residues. Germline V CDR1 and CDR2: SGHNT, YYREEE (reference sequence). CDR3 DNA: TGTGCCAGCAGCTTGGATAGGAACACTGAAGCTTTCTTT. Its protein product is CASSLDRNTEAFF.

The chain joins TRBV5-6 to TRBJ2-2, with 8 bases matching TRBD1. The CDR3 extends over 16 amino acids. CDR1 and CDR2 (germline): SGHDT, YYEEEE. V was pared by 4 bases and J by 5 bases, with 10 bases of the junction left unmatched. CDR3 protein: CASSRLGQGRTGELFF. The CDR3 bases are TGTGCCAGCAGCCGACTCGGACAGGGCCGAACCGGGGAGCTGTTTTTT.

About this clone: The sample has other DNA sequences that encode this CDR3 too. V gene TRBV28 combines with J gene TRBJ1-5, with 7 positions matching TRBD1. This CDR3 has 14 amino acids. Germline loops: CDR1 MDHEN, CDR2 SYDVKM. After removal of 4 bases from V and 3 bases from J, the junction contained 3 bases not matched to a gene. The CDR3 nucleotides are TGTGCCAGCAGTTCGGGACAGCTCAATCAGCCCCAGCATTTT. Its protein is CASSSGQLNQPQHF.

The chain carries TRBV7-3 and TRBJ2-7; 7 bases align to TRBD1. Germline V CDR1 and CDR2: SGHTA, FQGTGA. This CDR3 is 13 amino acids long. The junction had 1 base not matched to a gene; V was cut back by 5 bases and J by 0 bases. CDR3: CASSRDSSYEQYF. CDR3 bases: TGTGCCAGCAGCCGGGACAGCTCCTACGAGCAGTACTTC.

J is TRBJ2-3 and V is TRBV14; 7 nucleotides agree with TRBD1. This CDR3 is 12 amino acids long. Germline V gene lookup returns CDR1 SGHDN and CDR2 FVKESK. V lost 4 bases, J lost 6 bases, and 1 base stayed unmatched. The CDR3 DNA reads as TGTGCCAGCAGCCCACAGGGGGATACGCAGTATTTT. This encodes CASSPQGDTQYF.

The chain recombines TRBV5-8 with TRBJ2-1; maybe TRBD2 (7 bases). V dropped 0 bases and J dropped 6 bases, with 13 bases sitting between them. This CDR3 region has 15 residues. In germline, CDR1 is SGHTS, CDR2 YDEGEE. The CDR3 loop is CASSLGRGAGNEQFF. The CDR3 nucleotides are TGTGCCAGCAGCTTGGGTCGGGGGGCGGGCAATGAGCAGTTCTTC.

This clone turned up a few times. The V call is TRBV5-1, the J call TRBJ2-1; D is perhaps TRBD1 or TRBD2 (7 bases each). Trimming shortened V by 2 bases and J by 4 bases, and 16 bases separated the two germline ends. This CDR3 has 16 amino acids. Looked up from germline, CDR1 is SGHRS and CDR2 is YFSETQ. The CDR3 spells CASSLRQGGIYNEQFF. The CDR3 DNA is TGCGCCAGCAGCTTACGACAGGGAGGGATTTACAATGAGCAGTTCTTC.

This clone was counted a single time. The chain couples TRBV15 to TRBJ2-1; a weak D match, TRBD2 (6 bases). The CDR3 consists of 14 residues. V lost 0 bases, J lost 8 bases, and 11 bases lay in between. Germline CDR1 and CDR2: LNHNV and YYDKDF (reference sequence). Written as DNA, the CDR3 is TGTGCCACCAGCAGAGATATGGGGAGGCATGAGCAGTTCTTC. This translates into CATSRDMGRHEQFF.

In this sample, this clone turned up a few times. The chain is built from TRBV5-4 and TRBJ2-5; 10 bases agree with TRBD2. The junction had 7 bases not matched to a gene; V was cut back by 3 bases and J by 2 bases. The CDR3 sequence is 16 residues long. Per germline, CDR1 SGHNT and CDR2 YYREEE (reference sequence). The CDR3 coding sequence is TGTGCCAGCAGCTCCCGGAGTAGCGGGGGGCAAGAGACCCAGTACTTC. It codes for CASSSRSSGGQETQYF.

The V call is TRBV28, the J call TRBJ2-1; 11 nucleotides line up with TRBD2. CDR1 is MDHEN and CDR2 is SYDVKM in the germline V gene. J was trimmed by 5 bases and V by 4 bases; bases with no gene match: 7. The CDR3 runs to 16 residues. The CDR3 loop reads CASSSQTSGVNNEQFF. The CDR3 bases are TGTGCCAGCAGTTCACAGACTAGCGGGGTGAACAATGAGCAGTTCTTC.

This chain uses TRBV28 with TRBJ2-7, with D perhaps TRBD2 (5 bases). The ends were cut back, 9 bases at V and 3 bases at J, with 9 bases in the middle. CDR1 and CDR2 (germline): MDHEN, SYDVKM. The CDR3 spans 11 residues. CDR3 protein: CASKDFYEQYF. In DNA, the CDR3 is TGTGCCAGTAAGGACTTCTACGAGCAGTACTTC.

The chain recombines TRBV6-1 with TRBJ1-5; possibly TRBD1 for D (5 bases). The CDR3 is 15 amino acids. V shed 7 bases and J shed 1 base, with 14 bases lying between them. Germline CDR1 reads MNHNS; CDR2 reads SASEGT. CDR3 amino acids: CASNRGRQSNQPQHF. The CDR3 DNA sequence: TGTGCCAGCAATAGGGGCAGACAAAGCAATCAGCCCCAGCATTTT.

The V call is TRBV7-9, the J call TRBJ1-1; 8 bases map to TRBD1. In germline, CDR1 is SEHNR, CDR2 FQNEAQ (reference sequence). The junction had 9 bases not matched to a gene; V was cut back by 6 bases and J by 3 bases. The CDR3 runs 15 residues. The CDR3 protein is CASSPPGGIDTEAFF. Here the CDR3 DNA reads TGTGCCAGCAGTCCACCAGGGGGCATAGACACTGAAGCTTTCTTT.

In DNA form, the CDR3 reads TGCGCCAGCTGCATATCCCCGGGACAGACTTACAATGAGCAGTTCTTC. Residues: CASCISPGQTYNEQFF. This chain uses TRBV5-1 with TRBJ2-1, with 7 bases that match TRBD1. This CDR3 comprises 16 residues. Germline-derived CDR1 and CDR2 are SGHRS and YFSETQ. The V segment lost 7 bases and the J segment 4 bases; nucleotides outside the gene matches: 14.

This chain connects TRBV29-1 to TRBJ2-2, with a weak D call TRBD1 (6 bases). V was shortened by 6 bases and J by 4 bases, with 18 bases between the two germline ends. Germline values: CDR1 SQVTM, CDR2 ANQGSEA. CDR3 size: 15 residues. CDR3 amino acids: CSVGHSGAGTGELFF. CDR3 bases: TGCAGCGTGGGGCATTCAGGGGCGGGCACCGGGGAGCTGTTTTTT.

V and J are TRBV5-1 and TRBJ2-5, with TRBD2 as a possible D gene (5 bases). CDR3 size: 15 residues. Between the trimmed V and J ends, which lost 6 bases and 2 bases, there was a span of 17 bases. Germline V lookup: CDR1 SGHRS, CDR2 YFSETQ. The CDR3 DNA is TGCGCCAGCACCCGGAGGCAGATGACACAAGAGACCCAGTACTTC. Translated, it gives CASTRRQMTQETQYF.

The CDR3 spells CASQRTSGDNEQFF. Written as DNA, the CDR3 is TGTGCCTCCCAAAGGACTAGTGGGGACAATGAGCAGTTCTTC. The gene calls are TRBV2 and TRBJ2-1; 7 bases match TRBD2. V shed 11 bases, J shed 5 bases, and the junction held 12 bases outside the gene matches. The V gene's germline CDR1 is SNHLY and CDR2 FYNNEI. The CDR3 runs to 14 residues.

The chain joins TRBV27 to TRBJ1-2; TRBD1 matches at 8 bases. The V segment lost 5 bases and the J segment 2 bases; nucleotides outside the gene matches: 7. The CDR3 has 15 amino acids. Per germline, CDR1 MNHEY and CDR2 SMNVEV (reference sequence). The CDR3, as DNA: TGTGCCAGCAGTCCCCGTGCAGGGGGCAACTATGGCTACACCTTC. Translating gives CASSPRAGGNYGYTF.